This T cell receptor (beta chain) was found in a study of CD8 T cells in ankylosing spondylitis. The CDR3 totals 11 residues. Germline CDR1 reads DFQATT; CDR2 reads SNEGSKA (reference sequence). Trimming shortened V by 4 bases and J by 9 bases, and 10 bases separated the two germline ends. General study findings and limits: The study looked at matched synovial fluid samples from ankylosing spondylitis patients. Disease-linked clones were reported to be significantly enriched there. Within ankylosing spondylitis blood, a TCR beta motif made up of several highly homologous variants appeared to be characteristic.

This clonotype was counted at least ten times. The target antigen is unknown. TCRdb re-called the 5' RACE reads with MiXCR, one entry per CDR3 protein. The data hold 500,000 to 650,000 distinct CDR3 sequences, with about 5.7% observed a single time. Sequencing input: blood, either unsorted or a sorted T cell fraction (not recorded which). This sequence originates from a male donor with ankylosing spondylitis. V usage is TRBV20-1 and J usage is TRBJ2-1, with no clear D. In DNA form, the CDR3 reads TGCAGTGCTACCGATAACTCTGAGCAGTTCTTC. Its protein is CSATDNSEQFF.